The clone carrying this T cell receptor beta chain was recorded a few times. PCR was performed a second time for roughly 7 to 12 cycles using a sample-barcoded 5' primer and a J-beta primer mix. TCRdb reprocessed the 5' RACE reads via MiXCR and lists one record per CDR3 protein. This sample has approximately 490,000 distinct CDR3 sequences, with under 30% found just once. V was clipped by 5 bases and J by 5 bases, with 13 bases between them. The CDR3 has 12 amino acids. Germline-derived CDR1 and CDR2 are DFQATT and SNEGSKA (reference sequence). This record comes from a study of blood T cells in healthy people across ages. Another study also made use of these data, one on T cells of mothers and their children.

Specimen: blood. The V gene is TRBV20-1, the J gene TRBJ2-7, with D perhaps given as TRBD1 or TRBD2 (5 bases each). The origin of this receptor is a boy aged 10-17 years in good health. CDR3 DNA: TGCAGTGCTCGAGCAGGGACGGACGAGCAGTACTTC. Translation gives CSARAGTDEQYF.